Included here is one TCR beta chain sequence, with context. Other DNA sequences in this sample translate to the same CDR3. PCR used 60 Vbeta primers and 13 Jbeta primers. TCRdb's table, derived via immunoSEQ multiplex PCR, lists solely in-frame clones and lacks some. The sample contains fewer than 150,000 clones, about 70% of which appear only once. CDR1 is GTSNPN, CDR2 SVGIG, per germline (reference sequence). The CDR3 sequence is 12 residues long. The V and J ends lost 0 bases and 6 bases respectively, with 6 bases between them. The sample originates from a study of cytomegalovirus exposure and HLA in healthy donors.

The sequencing input was PBMCs. The genes are TRBV30 and TRBJ1-5; D is unresolved. The origin of this receptor is a man aged 40-55 years in good health and CMV-seronegative. The CDR3 nucleotides read TGTGCCTGGAGTGTAACTGGTCAGCCCCAGCATTTT. It translates to CAWSVTGQPQHF.